A single sample is the source of the 15 T cell receptor beta chains below, sequenced in a study of T cells after posttransplantation cyclophosphamide. A marrow graft followed busulfan-fludarabine conditioning, with cyclophosphamide on days +3 and +4. The table came from immunoSEQ multiplex PCR; TCRdb's copy has only in-frame clones and leaves some out. The sample has about 5,400 clones, none seen only once. The sequencing here drew on PBMCs, taken after allogeneic stem cell transplant with posttransplant cyclophosphamide. The receptors shown here come from a female patient in her 30s who received an allogeneic stem cell transplant from an unrelated donor, was CMV-positive, and had acute and chronic GVHD. Some T cells may be provided by the graft donor.

This clone came up a few times. The chain links TRBV18 to TRBJ2-3, with a weak D call TRBD1 (5 bases). Germline V CDR1 and CDR2: KGHSH, LQKENI. This CDR3 has 14 residues. The V end was cut by 2 bases, the J end by 2 bases, with 8 bases between. The CDR3 sequence: CASSPDRYTDTQYF. As DNA, the CDR3 is TGTGCCAGCTCACCAGACAGATACACAGATACGCAGTATTTT. Using reference TRBV18 and TRBJ2-3 for the parts outside the CDR3, the full variable domain is NAGVMQNPRHLVRRRGQEARLRCSPMKGHSHVYWYRQLPEEGLKFMVYLQKENIIDESGMPKERFSAEFPKEGPSILRIQQVVRGDSAAYFCASSPDRYTDTQYFGPGTRLTVL.

The sample holds many counts of this clone. The V gene is TRBV7-8, the J gene TRBJ1-2; D not resolved. The V end lost 1 base, the J end lost 6 bases, and 6 bases lay between the germline ends. The CDR3 length is 12 residues. From germline, CDR1 is SGHVS and CDR2 FQNEAQ. The CDR3 here is CASSLDGHGYTF. DNA of the CDR3: TGTGCCAGCAGCTTAGATGGGCATGGCTACACCTTC.

This clone was detected ten times or more. V and J are TRBV30 and TRBJ2-3; TRBD2 agrees at 9 bases. The CDR3 has 14 amino acids. V gave up 3 bases and J gave up 5 bases; unmatched junction bases: 6. Per germline, CDR1 GTSNPN and CDR2 SVGIG (reference sequence). The chain's CDR3 is CAWRWLAGRDTQYF. In DNA form, the CDR3 reads TGTGCCTGGAGATGGCTAGCGGGGAGAGATACGCAGTATTTT.

This clone was counted many times. At one end, the junction sequence differs from germline, possibly due to a read error. The chain carries TRBV15 and TRBJ1-2, with D tentatively TRBD1 (6 bases). The germline gives CDR1 LNHNV, CDR2 YYDKDF (reference sequence). The CDR3 consists of 12 residues. CDR3 DNA sequence: TGTGCCACCAGCAGAGGGGAAGGGGGGGTCTGCTTC. Encoded protein: CATSRGEGGVCF.

This clone was seen repeatedly, ten times or more. The chain carries TRBV6-1 and TRBJ2-3; D possibly corresponds to TRBD2 (6 bases). The CDR3 consists of 15 residues. The ends were cut back, 4 bases at V and 4 bases at J, with 15 bases in the middle. Germline V CDR1 and CDR2: MNHNS, SASEGT. This CDR3 is CASSVAGSSADTQYF. CDR3 nucleotides: TGTGCCAGCAGTGTGGCGGGGTCATCCGCAGATACGCAGTATTTT.

Many counts were recorded for this clone. The chain joins TRBV10-3 to TRBJ2-5; D ambiguous. V gave up 6 bases and J gave up 1 base, with 6 bases separating them. Germline CDR1 reads ENHRY; CDR2 reads SYGVKD. CDR3 size: 12 residues. This CDR3 is CAIRGSQETQYF. The CDR3 DNA reads as TGTGCCATCAGGGGCAGCCAAGAGACCCAGTACTTC.

This clone is medium-sized. This sequence joins TRBV19 and TRBJ1-2, with D perhaps matching TRBD1 (5 bases). The V gene's germline CDR1 is LNHDA and CDR2 SQIVND (reference sequence). With 3 bases removed from V and 7 bases from J, the gap between germline ends came to 12 bases. This CDR3 is 13 amino acids long. Here the CDR3 DNA reads TGTGCCAGTAGTATGACAGTAACGGCTGGCTACACCTTC. Translating gives CASSMTVTAGYTF.

This clone was seen at least ten times. The chain combines TRBV30 with TRBJ1-1; no clear D gene. The germline gives CDR1 GTSNPN, CDR2 SVGIG (reference sequence). Trimming took 0 bases from V and 6 from J, leaving 5 bases between them. This CDR3 is built from 11 residues. The CDR3 nucleotides read TGTGCCTGGAGTGTACTGGCTGAAGCTTTCTTT. Translating it yields CAWSVLAEAFF. Variable domain in full (rest from reference TRBV30 and TRBJ1-1): SQTIHQWPATLVQPVGSPLSLECTVEGTSNPNLYWYRQAAGRGLQLLFYSVGIGQISSEVPQNLSASRPQDRQFILSSKKLLLSDSGFYLCAWSVLAEAFFGQGTRLTVV.

In its sample, this clone was seen many times. The rearrangement links TRBV9 to TRBJ2-1, with 10 positions matching TRBD2. Germline V lookup: CDR1 SGDLS, CDR2 YYNGEE. After removal of 1 base from V and 5 bases from J, the junction contained 0 bases not matched to a gene. The CDR3 has 14 amino acids. This CDR3 reads CASSVTSGNNEQFF. In DNA, the CDR3 is TGTGCCAGCAGCGTAACTAGCGGGAACAATGAGCAGTTCTTC.

This clone has more than one count but fewer than ten. The CDR3 loop is CASSLGTGRTDTQYF. As DNA, the CDR3 is TGTGCCAGCAGCTTGGGGACAGGGAGGACAGATACGCAGTATTTT. The chain is built from TRBV11-2 and TRBJ2-3; TRBD1 aligns across 9 bases. The CDR3 spans 15 residues. Germline V gives CDR1 SGHAT, CDR2 FQNNGV. Unmatched junction bases numbered 4, after V lost 3 bases and J lost 3 bases.

There are many counts of this clone. The chain carries TRBV9 and TRBJ2-1; 13 nucleotides agree with TRBD2. From germline, CDR1 is SGDLS and CDR2 YYNGEE. CDR3 length equals 17 residues. Germline trimming cut 0 bases from V and 12 bases from J; bases unmatched to any gene: 12. CDR3 coding DNA: TGTGCCAGCAGCGTAGGGACTAGCGGGGGACGTACAATAGGGCAGTTCTTC. Its translation is CASSVGTSGGRTIGQFF.

This clone was seen at least ten times. The chain combines TRBV4-3 with TRBJ2-2; possibly TRBD1 for D (6 bases). The V end lost 0 bases, the J end lost 6 bases, and 20 bases lay between the germline ends. The CDR3 extends over 18 amino acids. The V gene's germline CDR1 is LGHNA and CDR2 YSLEER. This CDR3 reads CASSQDPLRTAWAGELFF. CDR3 nucleotides: TGCGCCAGCAGCCAAGACCCCCTTAGGACAGCCTGGGCCGGGGAGCTGTTTTTT.

This clone has ten or more counts. J is TRBJ1-1 and V is TRBV4-3; D gene unclear. The V end was cut by 0 bases, the J end by 2 bases, with 4 bases between. The V gene's germline CDR1 is LGHNA and CDR2 YSLEER. The CDR3 has 13 amino acids. The CDR3 DNA reads TGCGCCAGCAGCCAAGATCTAAACACTGAAGCTTTCTTT. This encodes CASSQDLNTEAFF.

The table lists this clone with many counts. The J gene is TRBJ2-1, the V gene TRBV5-1, with D unresolved. V was cut by 2 bases and J by 7 bases, with 16 bases left in between. The CDR3 spans 15 residues. The germline V gene encodes CDR1 SGHRS and CDR2 YFSETQ. CDR3 in DNA: TGCGCCAGCAGCTTTAGCCAGCCGGGTAGTAATGAGCAGTTCTTC. Protein sequence: CASSFSQPGSNEQFF.

The sample holds many counts of this clone. The rearrangement uses TRBV4-2 and TRBJ1-5, with TRBD1 as a possible D gene (6 bases). CDR1 is LGHNA and CDR2 is YNFKEQ in the germline V gene. This CDR3 has 15 amino acids. Trimming removed 2 bases at V and 0 bases at J, with 8 bases between. The CDR3 protein is CASSQRGISNQPQHF. DNA of the CDR3: TGTGCCAGCAGCCAAAGGGGGATTAGCAATCAGCCCCAGCATTTT.